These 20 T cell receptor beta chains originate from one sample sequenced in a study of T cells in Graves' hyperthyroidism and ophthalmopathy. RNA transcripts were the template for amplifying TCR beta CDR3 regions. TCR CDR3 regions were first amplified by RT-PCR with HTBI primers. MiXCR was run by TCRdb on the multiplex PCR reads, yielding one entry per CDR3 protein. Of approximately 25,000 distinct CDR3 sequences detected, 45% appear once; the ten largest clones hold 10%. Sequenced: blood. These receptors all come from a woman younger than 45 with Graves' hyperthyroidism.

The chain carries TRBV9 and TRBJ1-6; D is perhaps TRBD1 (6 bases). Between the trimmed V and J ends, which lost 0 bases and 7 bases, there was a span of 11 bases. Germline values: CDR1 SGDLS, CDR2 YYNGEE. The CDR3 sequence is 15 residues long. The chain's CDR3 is CASSVGQGKNSPLHF. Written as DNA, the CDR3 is TGTGCCAGCAGCGTAGGCCAGGGGAAGAATTCACCCCTCCACTTT.

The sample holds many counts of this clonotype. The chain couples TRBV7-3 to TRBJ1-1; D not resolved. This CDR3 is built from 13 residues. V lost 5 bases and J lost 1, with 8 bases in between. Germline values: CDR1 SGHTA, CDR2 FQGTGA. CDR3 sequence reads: CASSHNTNTEAFF. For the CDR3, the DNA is TGTGCCAGCAGCCACAACACGAACACTGAAGCTTTCTTT.

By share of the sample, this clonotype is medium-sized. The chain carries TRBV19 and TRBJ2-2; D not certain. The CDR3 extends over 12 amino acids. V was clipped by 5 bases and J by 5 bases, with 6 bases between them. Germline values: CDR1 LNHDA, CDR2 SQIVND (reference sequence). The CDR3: CASSFITGELFF. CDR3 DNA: TGTGCCAGTAGTTTCATTACCGGGGAGCTGTTTTTT.

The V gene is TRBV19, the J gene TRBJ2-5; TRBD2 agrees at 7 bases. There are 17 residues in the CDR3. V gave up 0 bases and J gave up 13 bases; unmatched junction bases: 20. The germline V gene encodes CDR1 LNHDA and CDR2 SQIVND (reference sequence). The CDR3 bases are TGTGCCAGTAGTATAGATCTTTGGGGTAGCGGGCAGGAGACCTTGTACTTC. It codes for CASSIDLWGSGQETLYF.

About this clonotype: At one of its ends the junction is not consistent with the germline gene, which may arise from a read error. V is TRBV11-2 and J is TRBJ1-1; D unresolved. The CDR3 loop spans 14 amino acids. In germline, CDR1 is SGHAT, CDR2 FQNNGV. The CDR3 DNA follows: TGTGCCTGCAGCTTCTATCTAGCCAACACTGAAGCTTTCTTC. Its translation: CACSFYLANTEAFF.

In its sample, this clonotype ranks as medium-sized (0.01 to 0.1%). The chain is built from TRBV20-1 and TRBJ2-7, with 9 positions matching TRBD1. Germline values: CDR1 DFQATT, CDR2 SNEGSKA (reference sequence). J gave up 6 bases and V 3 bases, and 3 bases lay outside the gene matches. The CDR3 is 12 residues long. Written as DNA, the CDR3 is TGCAGTGCTAGTTGGGACAGGGTCGAGCAGTACTTC. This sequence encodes CSASWDRVEQYF.

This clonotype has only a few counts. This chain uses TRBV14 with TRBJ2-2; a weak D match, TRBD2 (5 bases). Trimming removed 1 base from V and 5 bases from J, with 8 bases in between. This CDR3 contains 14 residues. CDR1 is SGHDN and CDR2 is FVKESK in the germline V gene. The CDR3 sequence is CASSQVRGTGELFF. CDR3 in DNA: TGTGCCAGCAGCCAAGTTCGGGGAACCGGGGAGCTGTTTTTT.

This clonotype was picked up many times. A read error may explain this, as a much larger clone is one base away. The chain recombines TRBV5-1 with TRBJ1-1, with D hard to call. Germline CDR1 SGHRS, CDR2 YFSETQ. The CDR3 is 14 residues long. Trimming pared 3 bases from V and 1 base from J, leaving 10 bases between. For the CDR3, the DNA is TGCGCCAGCAGCTCGGAGGCGGGGAACACTGAAGCTTTCTTT. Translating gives CASSSEAGNTEAFF.

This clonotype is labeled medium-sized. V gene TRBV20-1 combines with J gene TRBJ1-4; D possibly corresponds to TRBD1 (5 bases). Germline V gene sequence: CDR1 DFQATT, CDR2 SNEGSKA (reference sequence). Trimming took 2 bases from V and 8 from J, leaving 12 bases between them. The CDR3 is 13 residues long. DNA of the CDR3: TGCAGTGCTAGATGGGGGATGATAGAAAAACTGTTTTTT. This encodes CSARWGMIEKLFF.

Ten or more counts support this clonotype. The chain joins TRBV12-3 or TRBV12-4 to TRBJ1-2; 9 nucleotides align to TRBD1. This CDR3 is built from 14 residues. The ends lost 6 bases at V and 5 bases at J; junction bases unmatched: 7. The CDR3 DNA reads TGTGCCAGCAGACAGGGGACAGGGTATTATGGCTACACCTTC. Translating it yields CASRQGTGYYGYTF.

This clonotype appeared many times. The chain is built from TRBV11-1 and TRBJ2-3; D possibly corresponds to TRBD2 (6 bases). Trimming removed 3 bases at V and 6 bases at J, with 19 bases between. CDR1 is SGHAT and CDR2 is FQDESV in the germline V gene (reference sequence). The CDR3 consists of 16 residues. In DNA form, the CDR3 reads TGTGCCAGCAGCTTGGAAACAGTCCGGGGGTTGGATACGCAGTATTTT. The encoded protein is CASSLETVRGLDTQYF.

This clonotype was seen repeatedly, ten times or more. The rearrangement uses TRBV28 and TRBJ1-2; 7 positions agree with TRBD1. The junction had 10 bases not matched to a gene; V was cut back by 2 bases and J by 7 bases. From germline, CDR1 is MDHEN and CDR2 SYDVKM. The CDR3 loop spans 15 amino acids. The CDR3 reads CASSLESETGSGYTF. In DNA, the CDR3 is TGTGCCAGCAGTTTAGAGTCCGAGACAGGGTCTGGCTACACCTTC.

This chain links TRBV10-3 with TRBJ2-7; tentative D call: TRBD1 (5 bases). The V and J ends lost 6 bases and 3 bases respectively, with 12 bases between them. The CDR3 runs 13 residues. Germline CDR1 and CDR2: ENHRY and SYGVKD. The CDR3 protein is CAIRGRLSYEQYF. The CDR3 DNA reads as TGTGCCATCAGGGGGCGATTGAGCTACGAGCAGTACTTC.

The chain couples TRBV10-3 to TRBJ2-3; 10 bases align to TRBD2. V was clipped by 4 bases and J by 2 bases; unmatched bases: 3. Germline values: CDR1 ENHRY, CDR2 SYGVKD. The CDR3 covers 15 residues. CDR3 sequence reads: CAISGTSGSTDTQYF. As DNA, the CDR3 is TGTGCCATCAGTGGGACTAGCGGTTCCACAGATACGCAGTATTTT.

The CDR3 loop reads CASSKRGWDGYTF. The CDR3 DNA sequence: TGTGCCAGTAGCAAAAGGGGCTGGGATGGCTACACCTTC. The chain couples TRBV19 to TRBJ1-2; possible D gene TRBD1, 5 bases. Germline lookup yields CDR1 LNHDA and CDR2 SQIVND (reference sequence). V lost 6 bases and J 6 bases, leaving 14 bases between the germline ends. CDR3 length: 13 residues.

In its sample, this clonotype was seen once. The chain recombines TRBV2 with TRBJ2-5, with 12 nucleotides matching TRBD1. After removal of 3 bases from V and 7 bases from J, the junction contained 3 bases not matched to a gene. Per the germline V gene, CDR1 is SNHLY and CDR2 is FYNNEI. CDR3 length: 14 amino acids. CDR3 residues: CASSERGQGATQYF. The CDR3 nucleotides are TGTGCCAGCAGTGAGAGGGGACAGGGGGCGACCCAGTACTTC. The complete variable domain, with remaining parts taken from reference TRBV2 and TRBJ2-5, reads EPEVTQTPSHQVTQMGQEVILRCVPISNHLYFYWYRQILGQKVEFLVSFYNNEISEKSEIFDDQFSVERPDGSNFTLKIRSTKLEDSAMYFCASSERGQGATQYFGPGTRLLVL.

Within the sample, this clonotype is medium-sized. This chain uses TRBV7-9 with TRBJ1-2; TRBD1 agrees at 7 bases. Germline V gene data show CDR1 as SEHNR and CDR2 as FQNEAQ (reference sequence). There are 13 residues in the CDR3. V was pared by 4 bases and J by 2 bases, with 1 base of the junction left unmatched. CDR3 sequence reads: CASSSGQNYGYTF. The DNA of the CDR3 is TGTGCCAGCAGCTCGGGACAGAACTATGGCTACACCTTC.

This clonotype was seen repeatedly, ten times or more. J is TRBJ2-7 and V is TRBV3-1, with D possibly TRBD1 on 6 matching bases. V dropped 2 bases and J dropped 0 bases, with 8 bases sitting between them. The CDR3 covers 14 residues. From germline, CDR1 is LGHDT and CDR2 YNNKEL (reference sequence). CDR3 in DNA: TGTGCCAGCAGCCAACAGGGGATCTCCTACGAGCAGTACTTC. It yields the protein CASSQQGISYEQYF.

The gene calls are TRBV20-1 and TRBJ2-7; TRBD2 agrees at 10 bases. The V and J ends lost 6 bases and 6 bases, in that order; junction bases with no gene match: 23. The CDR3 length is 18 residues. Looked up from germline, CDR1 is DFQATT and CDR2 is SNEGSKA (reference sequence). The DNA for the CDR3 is TGCAGTGCCCTACGGGGCAGCGGGAGGGCAAGAGCGAGTATCGAGCAGTACTTC. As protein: CSALRGSGRARASIEQYF.

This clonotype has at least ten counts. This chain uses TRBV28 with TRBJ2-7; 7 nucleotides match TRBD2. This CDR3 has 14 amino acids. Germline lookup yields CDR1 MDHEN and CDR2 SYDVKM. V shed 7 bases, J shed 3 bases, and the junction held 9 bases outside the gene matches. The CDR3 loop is CASTLGRGGYEQYF. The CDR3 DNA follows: TGTGCCAGCACCCTGGGGAGGGGCGGCTACGAGCAGTACTTC.